The 23 T cell receptor beta chains below come from one sample, sequenced in a study of cytomegalovirus exposure and HLA in healthy donors. Vbeta (60) and Jbeta (13) primers were used in the PCR. The protocol was immunoSEQ multiplex PCR, while the TCRdb copy is restricted to in-frame clones and leaves out a portion. This table has fewer than 200,000 clones, 75% appearing once. Sequences were obtained from PBMCs. Receptor source: a man between 18 and 35 years old in good health and CMV-seronegative.

This sequence joins TRBV7-2 and TRBJ1-1; D is undetermined. Trimming removed 5 bases at V and 0 bases at J, with 7 bases between. CDR1 and CDR2 from the germline V gene are SGHTA and FQGNSA. This CDR3 comprises 13 residues. CDR3 sequence reads: CASSVSMNTEAFF. The CDR3 DNA reads as TGTGCCAGCAGCGTAAGCATGAACACTGAAGCTTTCTTT.

The chain links TRBV7-8 to TRBJ2-7; 8 nucleotides align to TRBD1. Losses at the gene ends were 5 bases for V and 0 bases for J; bases not matched to a gene: 6. Looked up from germline, CDR1 is SGHVS and CDR2 is FQNEAQ. The CDR3 covers 15 residues. The CDR3 DNA reads TGTGCCAGCAGCCCCGGGACAGGCAGCTCCTACGAGCAGTACTTC. It specifies CASSPGTGSSYEQYF. Looking up the rest from reference TRBV7-8 and TRBJ2-7 gives the full variable domain: GAGVSQSPRYKVAKRGQDVALRCDPISGHVSLFWYQQALGQGPEFLTYFQNEAQLDKSGLPSDRFFAERPEGSVSTLKIQRTQQEDSAVYLCASSPGTGSSYEQYFGPGTRLTVT.

The genes are TRBV19 and TRBJ1-4; 9 bases map to TRBD1. V dropped 4 bases and J dropped 8; count of bases not matched to a gene: 11. Per the germline V gene, CDR1 is LNHDA and CDR2 is SQIVND (reference sequence). The CDR3 length is 16 residues. The CDR3 region is CASSKDRGVNEEKLFF. The DNA for the CDR3 is TGTGCCAGTAGTAAGGACAGGGGAGTAAATGAAGAAAAACTGTTTTTT.

Regarding this clone: One end of the junction fails to match germline, which may point to a read error. The V and J genes are TRBV7-9 and TRBJ1-3; no reliable D call. The CDR3 is made up of 16 amino acids. CDR1 SEHNR and CDR2 FQNEAQ come from the germline V gene (reference sequence). CDR3 sequence reads: CSSTPVQAYSGNTIYF. CDR3 DNA: TGTTCCAGCACCCCTGTCCAGGCCTACTCTGGAAACACCATATATTTT.

The chain couples TRBV27 to TRBJ1-5; D is perhaps TRBD1 (6 bases). From germline, CDR1 is MNHEY and CDR2 SMNVEV (reference sequence). This CDR3 spans 17 amino acids. Deletions cut 5 bases from V and 0 bases from J, with 17 bases between. The CDR3 reads CASSDRQDFLSNQPQHF. CDR3 DNA: TGTGCCAGCAGTGATCGACAGGACTTTCTTAGCAATCAGCCCCAGCATTTT.

The chain has TRBV4-1 and TRBJ2-7, with a tentative D call TRBD2 (5 bases). The V end lost 2 bases, the J end lost 4 bases, and 12 bases lay between the germline ends. The CDR3 has 14 amino acids. Germline V gene sequence: CDR1 MGHRA, CDR2 YSYEKL. The CDR3 DNA is TGCGCCAGCAGCCAAACTCCCGGGAAGTACGAGCAGTACTTC. It codes for CASSQTPGKYEQYF.

CDR3 protein: CAWGVSGVRHGYTF. CDR3 in DNA: TGTGCCTGGGGAGTAAGCGGGGTTCGCCATGGCTACACCTTC. J is TRBJ1-2 and V is TRBV30; D remains ambiguous. There are 14 residues in the CDR3. The ends were cut back, 5 bases at V and 6 bases at J, with 19 bases in the middle. Germline V CDR1 and CDR2: GTSNPN, SVGIG (reference sequence).

The genes are TRBV11-2 and TRBJ2-7; 7 bases fit TRBD2. The V segment lost 5 bases and the J segment 2 bases; nucleotides outside the gene matches: 12. This CDR3 has 16 residues. Per germline, CDR1 SGHAT and CDR2 FQNNGV. The CDR3 sequence is CASSPWEVAGAYEQYF. CDR3 nucleotide sequence: TGTGCCAGCAGCCCCTGGGAAGTAGCGGGTGCCTACGAGCAGTACTTC. The complete variable domain, with remaining parts taken from reference TRBV11-2 and TRBJ2-7, reads EAGVAQSPRYKIIEKRQSVAFWCNPISGHATLYWYQQILGQGPKLLIQFQNNGVVDDSQLPKDRFSAERLKGVDSTLKIQPAKLEDSAVYLCASSPWEVAGAYEQYFGPGTRLTVT.

The chain couples TRBV4-3 to TRBJ2-1; 10 bases are shared with TRBD2. Germline V CDR1 and CDR2: LGHNA, YSLEER. CDR3 length: 15 residues. The V segment lost 2 bases and the J segment 9 bases; nucleotides outside the gene matches: 7. The CDR3 sequence: CASSQPGLAGGEQFF. Here the CDR3 DNA reads TGCGCCAGCAGCCAACCCGGGTTAGCGGGAGGTGAGCAGTTCTTC.

The rearrangement links TRBV10-1 to TRBJ2-3; D might be TRBD1 (6 bases). The CDR3 length is 15 residues. V was trimmed by 8 bases and J by 2 bases, leaving 17 bases between them. CDR1 is WNHNN, CDR2 SYGVQD, per germline (reference sequence). CDR3 DNA: TGCGCCAGCCCTTTGAGAACAGGGAACACAGATACGCAGTATTTT. Translated, it gives CASPLRTGNTDTQYF.

V is TRBV4-1 and J is TRBJ2-1, with 8 bases matching TRBD1. CDR3 length: 16 amino acids. Per the germline V gene, CDR1 is MGHRA and CDR2 is YSYEKL. V gave up 0 bases and J gave up 6 bases; unmatched junction bases: 7. The CDR3 coding sequence is TGCGCCAGCAGCCAAGATCCTACGGACAGGGTCAATGAGCAGTTCTTC. It codes for CASSQDPTDRVNEQFF.

This chain joins TRBV7-9 and TRBJ2-5; 8 bases align to TRBD1. With V trimmed by 6 bases and J by 0 bases, 6 bases remained unmatched. The CDR3 contains 15 residues. CDR1 is SEHNR, CDR2 FQNEAQ, per germline (reference sequence). This CDR3 reads CASRSDRVYQETQYF. CDR3 bases: TGTGCCAGCAGATCGGACAGGGTGTACCAAGAGACCCAGTACTTC.

This chain connects TRBV28 to TRBJ2-3; D is undetermined. The CDR3 consists of 14 residues. Trimming pared 4 bases from V and 0 bases from J, leaving 8 bases between. Germline V CDR1 and CDR2: MDHEN, SYDVKM. CDR3 coding DNA: TGTGCCAGCAGTTCCCCCTCTAGCACAGATACGCAGTATTTT. It codes for CASSSPSSTDTQYF.

This clone turned up a few times. The rearrangement links TRBV7-2 to TRBJ2-7; D is perhaps TRBD2 (6 bases). The CDR3 consists of 13 residues. Germline-derived CDR1 and CDR2 are SGHTA and FQGNSA. V was pared by 6 bases and J by 7 bases, with 16 bases between. CDR3 nucleotides: TGTGCCAGCAGTTTACCGGGACTGGGAGAGCAGTACTTC. This sequence encodes CASSLPGLGEQYF.

The chain joins TRBV5-1 to TRBJ2-1, with D possibly TRBD1 on 5 matching bases. Germline-derived CDR1 and CDR2 are SGHRS and YFSETQ. Trimming took off 2 bases at V and 0 bases at J, with 21 bases between the two ends. This CDR3 is built from 19 residues. The CDR3 sequence: CASSLGPLPGYSSYNEQFF. The CDR3 bases are TGCGCCAGCAGCTTAGGGCCCCTCCCAGGGTACAGCTCCTACAATGAGCAGTTCTTC. Full variable domain (rest looked up from reference TRBV5-1 and TRBJ2-1): KAGVTQTPRYLIKTRGQQVTLSCSPISGHRSVSWYQQTPGQGLQFLFEYFSETQRNKGNFPGRFSGRQFSNSRSEMNVSTLELGDSALYLCASSLGPLPGYSSYNEQFFGPGTRLTVL.

The count of this clone is one. V and J are TRBV5-1 and TRBJ2-1, with TRBD2 matching 7 bases. After removal of 6 bases from V and 0 bases from J, the junction contained 9 bases not matched to a gene. This CDR3 is 16 amino acids long. Germline V gives CDR1 SGHRS, CDR2 YFSETQ. CDR3 sequence: CASTSRTSFSYNEQFF. The DNA for the CDR3 is TGCGCCAGCACCTCCCGGACTAGTTTCTCCTACAATGAGCAGTTCTTC.

As for this clone: Its ends do not fully match the called genes, so a read error is possible. V gene TRBV7-9 combines with J gene TRBJ2-3; 11 nucleotides agree with TRBD2. CDR1 is SEHNR and CDR2 is FQNEAQ in the germline V gene (reference sequence). CDR3 length equals 16 residues. CDR3 loop: CSSSLGTSGYTDTQYF. For the CDR3, the DNA is TGTTCCAGCAGCTTAGGGACTAGCGGATACACAGATACGCAGTATTTT. The variable domain in full, with the rest retrieved from reference TRBV7-9 and TRBJ2-3, is DTGVSQNPRHKITKRGQNVTFRCDPISEHNRLYWYRQTLGQGPEFLTYFQNEAQLEKSRLLSDRFSAERPKGSFSTLEIQRTEQGDSAMYLCSSSLGTSGYTDTQYFGPGTRLTVL.

CDR3 region: CASSPFPRGPGTEAFF. CDR3 DNA: TGTGCCAGCAGCCCTTTCCCCAGGGGGCCGGGGACTGAAGCTTTCTTT. V usage is TRBV6-6 and J usage is TRBJ1-1; 8 bases fit TRBD1. V trimming: 6 bases; J trimming: 5 bases; junction bases outside the gene matches: 14. Germline V gene data show CDR1 as MNHNY and CDR2 as SVGAGI (reference sequence). This CDR3 has 16 amino acids.

The CDR3 protein is CASQRQGVPWEQYF. For the CDR3, the DNA is TGTGCCAGCCAGAGACAGGGTGTCCCCTGGGAGCAGTACTTC. This chain joins TRBV7-9 and TRBJ2-5, with 7 nucleotides matching TRBD1. The germline V gene has CDR1 SEHNR and CDR2 FQNEAQ (reference sequence). The CDR3 loop spans 14 amino acids. With 8 bases clipped from V and 11 bases from J, the junction kept 17 bases outside the gene matches.

The rearrangement joins TRBV2 to TRBJ2-7, with TRBD1 matching 7 bases. Losses at the gene ends were 5 bases for V and 4 bases for J; bases not matched to a gene: 11. The CDR3 is 15 residues long. Looked up from germline, CDR1 is SNHLY and CDR2 is FYNNEI. In DNA, the CDR3 is TGTGCCAGCAGTCGCCTCCCGGGACAGAATTACGAGCAGTACTTC. It translates to CASSRLPGQNYEQYF.

This rearrangement joins TRBV5-1 to TRBJ2-7; D possibly corresponds to TRBD1 (6 bases). The V gene's germline CDR1 is SGHRS and CDR2 YFSETQ. There are 15 residues in the CDR3. The V gene lost 1 base and the J gene lost 5 bases, with 16 bases spanning the gap. The CDR3: CASSLTTGFLDEQYF. The CDR3 DNA is TGCGCCAGCAGCTTGACGACAGGATTTTTGGACGAGCAGTACTTC.

This sequence joins TRBV5-6 and TRBJ2-1; no firm D call. The CDR3 is 12 amino acids. Germline V gene lookup returns CDR1 SGHDT and CDR2 YYEEEE. V lost 0 bases, J lost 5 bases, and 3 bases lay in between. In DNA form, the CDR3 reads TGTGCCAGCAGCTTGGTCAACAATGAGCAGTTCTTC. The encoded protein is CASSLVNNEQFF.

The chain is built from TRBV7-2 and TRBJ2-3, with 14 bases lining up with TRBD2. The germline V gene encodes CDR1 SGHTA and CDR2 FQGNSA. The CDR3 runs 16 residues. The J segment lost 6 bases and the V segment lost 5 bases, leaving 7 bases of the junction unmatched. In nucleotides, the CDR3 is TGTGCCAGCAGCACGGGACTAGCGGGAGCGGCCGATACGCAGTATTTT. It translates to CASSTGLAGAADTQYF.